This TCR beta chain was found in a study of Ad26.COV2.S vaccination and SARS-CoV-2 variants. The CDR3 spans 13 residues. V lost 0 bases and J lost 3, with 9 bases in between. Germline V gene sequence: CDR1 GTSNPN, CDR2 SVGIG (reference sequence). Sequenced by immunoSEQ multiplex PCR; TCRdb stores in-frame clones only, minus some. The table records roughly 320,000 clones, around 84% of them present only once. The treatment here: approximately 18 received Ad26.COV2.S at low or high dose, single or two shots; 5 received placebo; per-sample allocation not given. The investigators took samples on day 63 after the first vaccine or placebo injection. An 18-55-year-old adult in Boston served as donor.

This receptor was taken from a person aged 18-65 years who received the Ad26.COV2.S COVID-19 vaccine or a placebo. The sequences come from peripheral blood, collected in a trial of Ad26.COV2.S vaccine versus placebo. The chain has TRBV30 and TRBJ2-7; D unresolved. DNA for the CDR3: TGTGCCTGGAGTGTGGTCGGCTACTACGAGCAGTACTTC. This translates into CAWSVVGYYEQYF.